This TCR beta chain was captured in a study of blood T cell repertoires in COVID-19. Overall study context: The United States, Italy and Spain were the sources of the acute and convalescent COVID-19 samples. The analysed material was cDNA or gDNA that came from T cells, B-cell-depleted T cells, or PBMCs.

Clones were read by immunoSEQ multiplex PCR, and TCRdb kept only the in-frame ones, dropping some. The sample records about 66,000 clones, 82% being singletons. With 3 bases clipped from V and 7 bases from J, the junction kept 10 bases outside the gene matches. Germline-derived CDR1 and CDR2 are SGHNT and YYREEE (reference sequence). The CDR3 loop spans 16 amino acids. Sequencing input: peripheral blood. V and J are TRBV5-4 and TRBJ2-5, with 12 bases matching TRBD2. The sequence came from a man between 60 and 70 years old with acute or convalescent COVID-19. CDR3 in DNA: TGTGCCAGCAGCTCGAAGACTAGCGGGGGTCGGGCGACCCAGTACTTC. It yields the protein CASSSKTSGGRATQYF.